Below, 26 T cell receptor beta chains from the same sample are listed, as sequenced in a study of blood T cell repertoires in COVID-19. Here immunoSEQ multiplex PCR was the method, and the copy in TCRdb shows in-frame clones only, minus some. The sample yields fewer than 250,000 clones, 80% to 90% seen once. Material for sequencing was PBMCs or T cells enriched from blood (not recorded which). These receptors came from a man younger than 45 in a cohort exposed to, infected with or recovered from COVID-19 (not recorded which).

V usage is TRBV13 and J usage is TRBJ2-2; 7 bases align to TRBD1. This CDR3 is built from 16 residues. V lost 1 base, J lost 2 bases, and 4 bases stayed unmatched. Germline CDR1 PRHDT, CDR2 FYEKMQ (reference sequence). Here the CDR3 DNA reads TGTGCCAGCAGCTTAGTACAGGGGAGTAACACCGGGGAGCTGTTTTTT. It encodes CASSLVQGSNTGELFF.

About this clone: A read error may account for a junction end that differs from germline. The CDR3 sequence is CATSEGGNTEAFF. The CDR3 nucleotides read TGTGCCACAAGTGAAGGGGGGAACACTGAAGCTTTCTTT. The chain couples TRBV24-1 to TRBJ1-1; tentatively, D is TRBD1 (6 bases). The CDR3 runs to 13 residues. Germline V gene lookup returns CDR1 KGHDR and CDR2 SFDVKD.

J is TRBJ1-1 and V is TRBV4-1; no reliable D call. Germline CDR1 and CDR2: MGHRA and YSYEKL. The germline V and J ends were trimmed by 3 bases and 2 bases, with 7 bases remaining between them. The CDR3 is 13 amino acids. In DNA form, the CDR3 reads TGCGCCAGCAGCCACCCAAAAAACACTGAAGCTTTCTTT. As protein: CASSHPKNTEAFF.

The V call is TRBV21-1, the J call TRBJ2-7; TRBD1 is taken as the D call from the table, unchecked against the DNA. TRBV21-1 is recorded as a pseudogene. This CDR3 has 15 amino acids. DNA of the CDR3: TGTGCCAGCAGCAAAGAAAGTCCCAGAACCTACGAGCAGTACTTC. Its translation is CASSKESPRTYEQYF.

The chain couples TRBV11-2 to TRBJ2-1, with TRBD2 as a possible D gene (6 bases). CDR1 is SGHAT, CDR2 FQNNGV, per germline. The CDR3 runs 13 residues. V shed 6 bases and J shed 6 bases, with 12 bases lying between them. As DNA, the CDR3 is TGTGCCAGCAGACGCGGGACTTCCAATGAGCAGTTCTTC. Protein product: CASRRGTSNEQFF.

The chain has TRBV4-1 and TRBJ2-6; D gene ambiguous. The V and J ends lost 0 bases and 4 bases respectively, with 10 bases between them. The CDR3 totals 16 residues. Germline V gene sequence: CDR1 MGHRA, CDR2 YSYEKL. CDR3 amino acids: CASSQDFQVGANVLTF. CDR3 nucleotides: TGCGCCAGCAGCCAAGATTTCCAGGTGGGGGCCAACGTCCTGACTTTC.

CDR3 sequence: CAGKAGFSSYNEQFF. The CDR3 DNA reads as TGTGCCGGGAAAGCGGGTTTCAGCTCCTACAATGAGCAGTTCTTC. The chain has TRBV6-5 and TRBJ2-1, with a possible D match to TRBD2 (6 bases). The V and J ends lost 11 bases and 0 bases respectively, with 17 bases between them. The CDR3 has 15 amino acids. The germline V gene encodes CDR1 MNHEY and CDR2 SVGAGI.

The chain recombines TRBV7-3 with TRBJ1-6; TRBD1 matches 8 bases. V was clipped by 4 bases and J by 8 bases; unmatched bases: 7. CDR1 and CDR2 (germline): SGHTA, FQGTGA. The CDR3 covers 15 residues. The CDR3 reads CASSSTGASYSPLHF. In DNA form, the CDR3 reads TGTGCCAGCAGCTCGACAGGGGCCTCCTATTCACCCCTCCACTTT.

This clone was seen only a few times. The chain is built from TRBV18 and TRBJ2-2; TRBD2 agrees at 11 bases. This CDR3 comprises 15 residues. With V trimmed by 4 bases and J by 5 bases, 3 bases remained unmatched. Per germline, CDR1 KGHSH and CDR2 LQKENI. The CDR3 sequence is CASSLGLAETGELFF. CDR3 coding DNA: TGTGCCAGCTCACTGGGACTAGCGGAAACCGGGGAGCTGTTTTTT.

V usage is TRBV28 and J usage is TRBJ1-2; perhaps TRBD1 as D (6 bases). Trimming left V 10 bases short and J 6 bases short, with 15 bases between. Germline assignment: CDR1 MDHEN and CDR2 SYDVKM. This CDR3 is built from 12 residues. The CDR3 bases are TGTGCCATCACAACAGGGTTCGATGGCTACACCTTC. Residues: CAITTGFDGYTF.

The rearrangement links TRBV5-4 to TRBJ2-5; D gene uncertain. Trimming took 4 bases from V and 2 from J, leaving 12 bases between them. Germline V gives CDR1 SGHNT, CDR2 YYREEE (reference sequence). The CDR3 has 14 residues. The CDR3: CASSIETSQETQYF. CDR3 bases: TGTGCCAGCAGCATTGAGACATCACAAGAGACCCAGTACTTC.

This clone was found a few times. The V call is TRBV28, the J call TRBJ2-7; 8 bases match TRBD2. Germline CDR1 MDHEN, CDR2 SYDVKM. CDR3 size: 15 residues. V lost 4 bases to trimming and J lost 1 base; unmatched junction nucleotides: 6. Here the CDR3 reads CASSSSAGGSYEQYF. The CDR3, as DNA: TGTGCCAGCAGTTCATCCGCGGGAGGTTCCTACGAGCAGTACTTC.

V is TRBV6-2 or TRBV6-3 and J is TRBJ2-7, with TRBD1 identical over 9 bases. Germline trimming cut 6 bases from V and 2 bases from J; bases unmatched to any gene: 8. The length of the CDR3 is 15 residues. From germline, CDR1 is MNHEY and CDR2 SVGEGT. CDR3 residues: CASSSPGQGAYEQYF. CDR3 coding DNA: TGTGCCAGCAGCTCTCCGGGACAGGGAGCCTACGAGCAGTACTTC.

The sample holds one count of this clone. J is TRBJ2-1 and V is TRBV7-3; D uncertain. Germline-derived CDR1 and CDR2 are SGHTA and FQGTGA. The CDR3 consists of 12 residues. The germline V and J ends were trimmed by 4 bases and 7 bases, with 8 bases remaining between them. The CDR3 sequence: CASSSDKNEQFF. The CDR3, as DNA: TGTGCCAGCAGCTCAGATAAAAATGAGCAGTTCTTC.

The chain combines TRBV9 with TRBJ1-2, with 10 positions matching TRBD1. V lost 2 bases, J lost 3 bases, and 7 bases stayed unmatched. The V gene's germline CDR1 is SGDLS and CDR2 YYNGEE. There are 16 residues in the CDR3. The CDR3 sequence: CASSVATGGTDYGYTF. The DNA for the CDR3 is TGTGCCAGCAGCGTGGCGACAGGGGGCACCGACTATGGCTACACCTTC.

CDR3 protein: CASSLGSFPDEQFF. The CDR3 bases are TGTGCCAGCAGCTTAGGTTCGTTCCCGGATGAGCAGTTCTTC. The chain uses TRBV13 and TRBJ2-1, with D hard to call. This CDR3 has 14 residues. Germline CDR1 reads PRHDT; CDR2 reads FYEKMQ (reference sequence). V lost 0 bases, J lost 8 bases, and 11 bases lay in between.

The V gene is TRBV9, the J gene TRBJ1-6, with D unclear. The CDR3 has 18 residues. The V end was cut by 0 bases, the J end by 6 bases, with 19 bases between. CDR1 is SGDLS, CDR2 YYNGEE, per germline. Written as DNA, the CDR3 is TGTGCCAGCAGCGTAGCCGGCGGGCCTGAGACCATTAATTCACCCCTCCACTTT. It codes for CASSVAGGPETINSPLHF.

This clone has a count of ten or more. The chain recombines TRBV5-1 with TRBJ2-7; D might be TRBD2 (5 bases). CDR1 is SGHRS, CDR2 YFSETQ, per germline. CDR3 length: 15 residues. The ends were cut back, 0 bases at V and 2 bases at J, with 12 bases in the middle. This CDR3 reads CASSLDEGGTYEQYF. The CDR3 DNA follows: TGCGCCAGCAGCTTGGACGAGGGTGGGACCTACGAGCAGTACTTC.

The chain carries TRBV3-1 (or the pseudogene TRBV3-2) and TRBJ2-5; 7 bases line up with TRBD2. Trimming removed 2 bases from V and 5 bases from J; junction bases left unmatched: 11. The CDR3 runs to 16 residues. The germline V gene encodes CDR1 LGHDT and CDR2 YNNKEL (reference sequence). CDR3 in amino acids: CASSQTIGRARETQYF. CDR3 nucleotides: TGTGCCAGCAGCCAAACTATTGGGAGGGCCAGGGAGACCCAGTACTTC.

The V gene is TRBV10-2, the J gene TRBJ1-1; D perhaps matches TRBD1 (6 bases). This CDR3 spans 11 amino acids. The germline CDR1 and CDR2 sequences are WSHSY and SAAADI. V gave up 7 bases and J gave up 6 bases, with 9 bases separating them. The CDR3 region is CASKQGSEAFF. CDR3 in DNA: TGCGCCAGCAAGCAGGGGTCTGAAGCTTTCTTT.

In DNA form, the CDR3 reads TGCGCCAGCAGCGCGGAGGGGGCCAGCAATCAGCCCCAGCATTTT. Its translation is CASSAEGASNQPQHF. This chain joins TRBV5-1 and TRBJ1-5, with 7 nucleotides matching TRBD1. Trimming took 4 bases from V and 1 from J; bases not matched to a gene: 5. The CDR3 totals 15 residues. The germline CDR1 and CDR2 sequences are SGHRS and YFSETQ. Based on the CDR3 plus reference TRBV5-1 and TRBJ1-5, the full variable domain is KAGVTQTPRYLIKTRGQQVTLSCSPISGHRSVSWYQQTPGQGLQFLFEYFSETQRNKGNFPGRFSGRQFSNSRSEMNVSTLELGDSALYLCASSAEGASNQPQHFGDGTRLSIL.

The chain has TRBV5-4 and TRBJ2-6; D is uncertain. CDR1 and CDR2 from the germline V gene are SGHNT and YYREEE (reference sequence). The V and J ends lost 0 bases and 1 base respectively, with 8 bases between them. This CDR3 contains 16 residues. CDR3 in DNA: TGTGCCAGCAGCTTGGATGGGCGATCTGGGGCCAACGTCCTGACTTTC. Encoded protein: CASSLDGRSGANVLTF.

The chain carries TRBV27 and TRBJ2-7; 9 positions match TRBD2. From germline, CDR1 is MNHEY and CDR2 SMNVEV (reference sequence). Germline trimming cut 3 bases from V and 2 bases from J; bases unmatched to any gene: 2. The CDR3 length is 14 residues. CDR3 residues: CASSFSGSPYEQYF. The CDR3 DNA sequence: TGTGCCAGCAGTTTTAGCGGGAGCCCCTACGAGCAGTACTTC.

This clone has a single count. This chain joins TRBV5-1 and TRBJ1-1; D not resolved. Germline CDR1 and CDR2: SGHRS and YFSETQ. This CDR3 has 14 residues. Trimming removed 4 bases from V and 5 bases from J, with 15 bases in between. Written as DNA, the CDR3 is TGCGCCAGCAGCGGAGGAGTTCAGACGACTGAAGCTTTCTTT. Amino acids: CASSGGVQTTEAFF.

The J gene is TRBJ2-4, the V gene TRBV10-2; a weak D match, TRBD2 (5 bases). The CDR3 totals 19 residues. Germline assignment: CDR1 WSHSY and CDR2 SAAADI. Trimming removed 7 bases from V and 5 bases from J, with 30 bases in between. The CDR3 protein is CASISPEPTIPLAQNIQYF. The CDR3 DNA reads TGCGCCAGCATATCCCCGGAACCGACTATCCCTCTGGCCCAAAACATTCAGTACTTC.

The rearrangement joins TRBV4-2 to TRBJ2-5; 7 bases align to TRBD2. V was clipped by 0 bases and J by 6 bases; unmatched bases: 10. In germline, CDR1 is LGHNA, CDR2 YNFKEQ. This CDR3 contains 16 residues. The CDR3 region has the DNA TGTGCCAGCAGCCAAGATCTTGCGGGAGCGGAACAGACCCAGTACTTC. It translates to CASSQDLAGAEQTQYF.